This paragraph reports one TCR beta chain. Its antigen is undetermined. Germline V gene lookup returns CDR1 SGHAT and CDR2 FQNNGV. The J segment lost 0 bases and the V segment lost 5 bases, leaving 4 bases of the junction unmatched. The CDR3 has 15 amino acids. This record comes from a study of vaccination effects on CD4 cells after COVID-19. Overall study findings and caveats: Clonal contraction was marked in infection- and vaccine-induced clones late after vaccination.

Prior to sequencing, the ViraFEST assay stimulated PBMC with viral peptide pools, which expanded the antigen-specific CD4+ T cells. Culturing for around 10 days preceded CD4+ T cell isolation. Vaccine recipients, nucleocapsid antibody negative, had no prior SARS-CoV-2 infection. Cultures of roughly 2 million PBMC per well contained approximately 10 IU/ml IL-2 plus 10 ug/ml peptides. It was on days 3 and 7 that half the medium was replaced with IL-2 medium. Assay: immunoSEQ multiplex PCR; the TCRdb copy retains only in-frame clones and omits some. The sample lists about 65,000 clones; approximately 76% were seen once.

The TCR originated in a human donor who received a COVID-19 vaccine. This chain joins TRBV11-2 and TRBJ2-4; 7 positions agree with TRBD1. The source material was CD4+ T cells from PBMCs cultured with HCoV-NL63 spike peptides, sampled before COVID-19 vaccination. CDR3 DNA: TGTGCCAGCAGCCAAACAGGGGTAGCCAAAAACATTCAGTACTTC. Encoded protein: CASSQTGVAKNIQYF.